This T cell receptor beta chain was obtained from a study of blood T cell repertoires in COVID-19. Across the whole study: Samples came from the United States, Italy and Spain, spanning acute and convalescent COVID-19. T cells, B-cell-depleted T cells, or PBMCs provided the cDNA or gDNA that served as material.

The germline CDR1 and CDR2 sequences are SEHNR and FQNEAQ (reference sequence). Trimming took 6 bases from V and 3 from J; bases not matched to a gene: 5. The CDR3 extends over 14 amino acids. Recruits, aged roughly 18 to 100 years, lived in 20 to 30 US areas. In the study's own analysis: The assay estimated nucleated cells by amplifying reference gene primers. Profiling relied on immunoSEQ multiplex PCR, and the TCRdb table lists in-frame clones only, not all of them. The DNA gave D and trimming, while V, J and clone size come from that table. Among more than 250,000 clones listed, about 89% were seen once.

This TCR came from a young woman who had recovered from COVID-19. Material for sequencing was PBMCs or T cells enriched from blood (not recorded which). The chain uses TRBV7-9 and TRBJ2-7; the match to TRBD1 covers 10 bases. CDR3 region: CASRRGDRGYEQYF. CDR3 in DNA: TGTGCCAGCAGAAGAGGGGACAGGGGCTACGAGCAGTACTTC.